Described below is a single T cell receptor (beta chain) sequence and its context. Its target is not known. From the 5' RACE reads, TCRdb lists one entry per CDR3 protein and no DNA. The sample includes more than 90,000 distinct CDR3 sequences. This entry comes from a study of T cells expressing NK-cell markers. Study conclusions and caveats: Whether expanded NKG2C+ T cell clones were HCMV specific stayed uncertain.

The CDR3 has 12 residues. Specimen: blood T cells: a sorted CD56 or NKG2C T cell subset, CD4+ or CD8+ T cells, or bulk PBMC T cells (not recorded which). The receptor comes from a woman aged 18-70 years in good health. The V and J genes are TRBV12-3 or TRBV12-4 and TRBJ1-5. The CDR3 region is CASSFGTAPQHF.